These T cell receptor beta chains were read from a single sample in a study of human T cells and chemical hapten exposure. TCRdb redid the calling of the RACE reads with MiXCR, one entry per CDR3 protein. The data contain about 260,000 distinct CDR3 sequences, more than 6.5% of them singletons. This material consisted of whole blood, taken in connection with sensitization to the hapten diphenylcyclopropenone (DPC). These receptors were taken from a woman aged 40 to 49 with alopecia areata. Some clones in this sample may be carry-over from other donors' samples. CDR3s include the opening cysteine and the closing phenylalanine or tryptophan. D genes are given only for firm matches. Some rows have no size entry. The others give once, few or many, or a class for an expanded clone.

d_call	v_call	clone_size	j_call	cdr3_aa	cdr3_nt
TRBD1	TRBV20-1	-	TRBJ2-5	CSARQGAGETQYF	TGCAGTGCCAGGCAGGGGGCAGGAGAGACCCAGTACTTC
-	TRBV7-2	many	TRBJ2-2	CASSPTGGGTGELFF	TGTGCCAGCAGCCCTACAGGAGGCGGCACCGGGGAGCTGTTTTTT
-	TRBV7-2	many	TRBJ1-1	CASSLTRNTEAFF	TGTGCCAGCAGCTTGACACGGAACACTGAAGCTTTCTTT
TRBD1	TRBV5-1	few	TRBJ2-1	CASSPRRDSPWDEQFF	TGCGCCAGCAGCCCCCGCCGGGACAGCCCGTGGGATGAGCAGTTCTTC
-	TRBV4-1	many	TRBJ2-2	CASSQDKVTGELFF	TGCGCCAGCAGCCAAGATAAGGTTACCGGGGAGCTGTTTTTT
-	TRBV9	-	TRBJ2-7	CASSVDSLAGIEQYF	TGTGCCAGCAGCGTAGATTCCCTAGCTGGGATCGAGCAGTACTTC
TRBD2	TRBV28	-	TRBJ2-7	CASSSPGLANYEQYF	TGTGCCAGCAGTTCCCCGGGACTAGCAAATTACGAGCAGTACTTC
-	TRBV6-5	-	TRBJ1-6	CASSPGRDNSPLHF	TGTGCCAGTTCGCCGGGCCGAGACAATTCACCCCTCCACTTT
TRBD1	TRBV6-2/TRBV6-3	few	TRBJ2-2	CASSEQGALTGELFF	TGTGCCAGCAGCGAACAGGGGGCGCTAACCGGGGAGCTGTTTTTT
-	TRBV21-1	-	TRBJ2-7	CASSRGCGRTYEQYF	TGTGCCAGCAGCCGCGGTTGCGGGCGAACCTACGAGCAGTACTTC
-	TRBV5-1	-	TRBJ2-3	CASSLAPSPDTQYF	TGCGCCAGCAGCTTGGCTCCCAGCCCAGATACGCAGTATTTT
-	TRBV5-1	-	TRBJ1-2	CASSSGTVARYGYTF	TGCGCCAGCAGCTCCGGGACTGTCGCACGGTATGGCTACACCTTC
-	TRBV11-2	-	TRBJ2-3	CASSLKGADTQYF	TGTGCCAGCAGCTTAAAGGGGGCAGATACGCAGTATTTT
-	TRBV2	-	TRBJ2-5	CASRWEYRTQYF	TGTGCCAGCAGGTGGGAGTATAGGACCCAGTACTTC
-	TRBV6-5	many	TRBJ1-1	CASSYQAGANTEAFF	TGTGCCAGCAGTTATCAGGCAGGGGCGAACACTGAAGCTTTCTTT
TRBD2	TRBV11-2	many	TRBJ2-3	CASSTGASGRAFTDTQYF	TGTGCCAGCAGCACAGGGGCTAGCGGGAGGGCTTTCACAGATACGCAGTATTTT
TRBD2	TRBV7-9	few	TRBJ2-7	CASSLGPGLAGTYEQYF	TGTGCCAGCAGCTTAGGTCCGGGACTAGCGGGAACCTACGAGCAGTACTTC
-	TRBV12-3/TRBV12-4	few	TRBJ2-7	CASSLAQGPTDEQYF	TGTGCCAGCAGTTTAGCTCAGGGGCCCACCGACGAGCAGTACTTC
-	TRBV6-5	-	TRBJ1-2	CASRRSTDGYTF	TGTGCCAGCAGGCGCTCGACGGATGGCTACACCTTC
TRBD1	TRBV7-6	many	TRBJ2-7	CASSPWTGVNSYEQYF	TGTGCCAGCAGCCCCTGGACAGGGGTAAACTCCTACGAGCAGTACTTC